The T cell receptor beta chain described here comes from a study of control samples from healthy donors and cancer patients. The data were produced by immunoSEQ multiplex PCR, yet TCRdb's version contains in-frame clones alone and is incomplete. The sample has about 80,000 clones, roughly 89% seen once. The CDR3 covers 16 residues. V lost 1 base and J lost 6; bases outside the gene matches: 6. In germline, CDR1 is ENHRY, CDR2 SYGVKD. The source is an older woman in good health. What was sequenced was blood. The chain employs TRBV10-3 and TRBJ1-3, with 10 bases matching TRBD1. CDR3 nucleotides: TGTGCCATCAGTGAGTTCGGACAGGGGGAGAAAAACACCATATATTTT. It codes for CAISEFGQGEKNTIYF.